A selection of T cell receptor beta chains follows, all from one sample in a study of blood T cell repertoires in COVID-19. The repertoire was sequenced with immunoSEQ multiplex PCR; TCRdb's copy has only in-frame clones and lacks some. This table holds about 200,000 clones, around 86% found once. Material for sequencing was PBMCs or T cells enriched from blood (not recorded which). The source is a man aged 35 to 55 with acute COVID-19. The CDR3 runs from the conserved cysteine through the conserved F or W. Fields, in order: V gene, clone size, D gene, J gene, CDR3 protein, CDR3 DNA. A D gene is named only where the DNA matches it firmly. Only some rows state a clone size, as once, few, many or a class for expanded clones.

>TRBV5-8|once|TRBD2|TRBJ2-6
CASSRPGLAGGSVLTF
TGTGCCAGCAGCCGCCCGGGACTAGCGGGAGGGTCGGTCCTGACTTTC
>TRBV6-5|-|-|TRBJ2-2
CASSYRGITGELFF
TGTGCCAGCAGTTATCGCGGGATCACCGGGGAGCTGTTTTTT
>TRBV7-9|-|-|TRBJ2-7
CASSFPQSKQYF
TGTGCCAGCAGCTTCCCCCAATCAAAGCAGTACTTC
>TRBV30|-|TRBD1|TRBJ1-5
CASRQGNQPQHF
TGTGCCTCCCGACAGGGGAATCAGCCCCAGCATTTT
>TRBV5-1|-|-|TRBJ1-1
CASSPDIPLKAFF
TGCGCCAGCAGCCCGGACATCCCCCTGAAGGCTTTCTTT
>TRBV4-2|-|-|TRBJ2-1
CASSHLAWGAPSYNEQFF
TGTGCCAGCAGCCACCTGGCCTGGGGAGCCCCTTCCTACAATGAGCAGTTCTTC
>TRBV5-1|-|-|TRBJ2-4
CASSYEPDRVAAKNIQYF
TGCGCCAGCAGCTACGAGCCTGACCGTGTAGCTGCCAAAAACATTCAGTACTTC
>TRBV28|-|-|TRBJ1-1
CALGGVDTEAFF
TGTGCTCTGGGGGGAGTGGACACTGAAGCTTTCTTT
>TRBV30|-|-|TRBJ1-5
CAAESGRSNQPQHF
TGTGCCGCCGAATCAGGCAGAAGCAATCAGCCCCAGCATTTT
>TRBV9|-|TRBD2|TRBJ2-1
CASRETSGSINEQFF
TGTGCCAGCAGAGAGACTAGCGGGAGTATCAATGAGCAGTTCTTC
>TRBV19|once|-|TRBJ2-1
CASSQARVANYNEQFF
TGTGCCAGTAGTCAGGCCAGAGTAGCGAATTACAATGAGCAGTTCTTC
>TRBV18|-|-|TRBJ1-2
CASSPGEDYGYTF
TGTGCCAGCTCACCGGGGGAGGACTATGGCTACACCTTC
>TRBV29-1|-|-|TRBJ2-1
CSVVTGSYDEQFF
TGCAGCGTTGTTACCGGGAGTTACGATGAGCAGTTCTTC
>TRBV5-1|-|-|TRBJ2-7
CASSAIPGHTYEQYF
TGCGCCAGCAGCGCCATTCCGGGACATACCTACGAGCAGTACTTC
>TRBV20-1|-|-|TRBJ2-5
CSASPGRETQYF
TGCAGTGCTAGTCCAGGGCGGGAGACCCAGTACTTC
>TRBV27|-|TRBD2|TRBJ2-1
CASREGGSYNEQFF
TGTGCCAGCCGGGAGGGGGGGTCCTACAATGAGCAGTTCTTC
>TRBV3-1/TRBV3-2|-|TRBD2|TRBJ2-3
CASSRWGTSGRDTQYF
TGTGCCAGCAGCCGTTGGGGGACTAGCGGGAGGGATACGCAGTATTTT
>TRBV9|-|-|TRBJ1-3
CASSAYSSGNTIYF
TGTGCCAGCAGCGCGTACAGTTCTGGAAACACCATATATTTT
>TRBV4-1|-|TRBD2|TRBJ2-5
CASSQVAGTSGRANQETQYF
TGCGCCAGCAGCCAAGTGGCCGGGACTAGCGGGAGGGCCAACCAAGAGACCCAGTACTTC
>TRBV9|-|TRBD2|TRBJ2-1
CASSTSGRHSEQFF
TGTGCCAGCAGCACTAGCGGGAGACACAGTGAGCAGTTCTTC
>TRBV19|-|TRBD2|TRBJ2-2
CASSPRSGRANTGELFF
TGTGCCAGTAGTCCCCGTAGCGGGAGGGCGAACACCGGGGAGCTGTTTTTT
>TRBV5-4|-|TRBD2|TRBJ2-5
CASSLNAGGWQETQYF
TGTGCCAGCAGTCTAAATGCGGGAGGATGGCAAGAGACCCAGTACTTC
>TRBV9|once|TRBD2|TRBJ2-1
CASSPLAGGYNEQFF
TGTGCCAGCAGCCCACTAGCGGGAGGTTACAATGAGCAGTTCTTC
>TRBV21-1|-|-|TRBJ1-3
CAVTYSGNTIYF
TGTGCCGTCACCTACTCTGGAAACACCATATATTTT
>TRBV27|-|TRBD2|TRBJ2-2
CASTPGLAGASGGELFF
TGTGCCAGCACCCCCGGACTAGCGGGAGCAAGTGGCGGGGAGCTGTTTTTT
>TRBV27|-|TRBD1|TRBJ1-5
CASSPGQGNQPQHF
TGTGCCAGCAGCCCGGGACAGGGAAATCAGCCCCAGCATTTT
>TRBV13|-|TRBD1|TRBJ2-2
CASSRYRDSEDTGELFF
TGTGCCAGCAGCCGCTACCGGGACAGCGAAGACACCGGGGAGCTGTTTTTT
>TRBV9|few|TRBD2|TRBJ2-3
CASSPEGGRDYTDTQYF
TGTGCCAGCAGCCCGGAGGGTGGGCGGGACTACACAGATACGCAGTATTTT
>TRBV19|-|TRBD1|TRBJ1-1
CASSIDRGWKDTEAFF
TGTGCCAGTAGTATTGACAGGGGATGGAAAGACACTGAAGCTTTCTTT
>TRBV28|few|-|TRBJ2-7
CASWDKGREQYF
TGTGCCAGTTGGGACAAGGGCCGCGAGCAGTACTTC
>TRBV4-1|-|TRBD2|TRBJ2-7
CASSQEGGSSGVTYEQYF
TGCGCCAGCAGCCAAGAAGGTGGGTCTAGCGGGGTAACCTACGAGCAGTACTTC
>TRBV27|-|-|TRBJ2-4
CASSGTWSLAKNIQYF
TGTGCCAGCAGTGGAACTTGGAGCTTAGCCAAAAACATTCAGTACTTC
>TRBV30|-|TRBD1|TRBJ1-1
CAWSPDRGASNTEAFF
TGTGCCTGGAGTCCAGACAGGGGGGCTTCGAACACTGAAGCTTTCTTT